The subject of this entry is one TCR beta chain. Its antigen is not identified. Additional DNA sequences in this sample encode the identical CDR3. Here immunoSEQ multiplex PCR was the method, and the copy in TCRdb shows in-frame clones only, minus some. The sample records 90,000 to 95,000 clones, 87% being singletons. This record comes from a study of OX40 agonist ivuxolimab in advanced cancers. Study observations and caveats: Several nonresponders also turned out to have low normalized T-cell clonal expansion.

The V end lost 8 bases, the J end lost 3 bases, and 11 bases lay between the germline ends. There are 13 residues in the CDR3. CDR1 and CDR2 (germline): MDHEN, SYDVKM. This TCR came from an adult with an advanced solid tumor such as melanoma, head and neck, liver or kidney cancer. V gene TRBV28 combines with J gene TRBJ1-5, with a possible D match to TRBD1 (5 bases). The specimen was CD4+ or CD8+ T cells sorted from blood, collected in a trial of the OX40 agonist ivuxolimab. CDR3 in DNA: TGTGCCAGCGGTGGGGGTCCCAATCAGCCCCAGCATTTT. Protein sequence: CASGGGPNQPQHF.